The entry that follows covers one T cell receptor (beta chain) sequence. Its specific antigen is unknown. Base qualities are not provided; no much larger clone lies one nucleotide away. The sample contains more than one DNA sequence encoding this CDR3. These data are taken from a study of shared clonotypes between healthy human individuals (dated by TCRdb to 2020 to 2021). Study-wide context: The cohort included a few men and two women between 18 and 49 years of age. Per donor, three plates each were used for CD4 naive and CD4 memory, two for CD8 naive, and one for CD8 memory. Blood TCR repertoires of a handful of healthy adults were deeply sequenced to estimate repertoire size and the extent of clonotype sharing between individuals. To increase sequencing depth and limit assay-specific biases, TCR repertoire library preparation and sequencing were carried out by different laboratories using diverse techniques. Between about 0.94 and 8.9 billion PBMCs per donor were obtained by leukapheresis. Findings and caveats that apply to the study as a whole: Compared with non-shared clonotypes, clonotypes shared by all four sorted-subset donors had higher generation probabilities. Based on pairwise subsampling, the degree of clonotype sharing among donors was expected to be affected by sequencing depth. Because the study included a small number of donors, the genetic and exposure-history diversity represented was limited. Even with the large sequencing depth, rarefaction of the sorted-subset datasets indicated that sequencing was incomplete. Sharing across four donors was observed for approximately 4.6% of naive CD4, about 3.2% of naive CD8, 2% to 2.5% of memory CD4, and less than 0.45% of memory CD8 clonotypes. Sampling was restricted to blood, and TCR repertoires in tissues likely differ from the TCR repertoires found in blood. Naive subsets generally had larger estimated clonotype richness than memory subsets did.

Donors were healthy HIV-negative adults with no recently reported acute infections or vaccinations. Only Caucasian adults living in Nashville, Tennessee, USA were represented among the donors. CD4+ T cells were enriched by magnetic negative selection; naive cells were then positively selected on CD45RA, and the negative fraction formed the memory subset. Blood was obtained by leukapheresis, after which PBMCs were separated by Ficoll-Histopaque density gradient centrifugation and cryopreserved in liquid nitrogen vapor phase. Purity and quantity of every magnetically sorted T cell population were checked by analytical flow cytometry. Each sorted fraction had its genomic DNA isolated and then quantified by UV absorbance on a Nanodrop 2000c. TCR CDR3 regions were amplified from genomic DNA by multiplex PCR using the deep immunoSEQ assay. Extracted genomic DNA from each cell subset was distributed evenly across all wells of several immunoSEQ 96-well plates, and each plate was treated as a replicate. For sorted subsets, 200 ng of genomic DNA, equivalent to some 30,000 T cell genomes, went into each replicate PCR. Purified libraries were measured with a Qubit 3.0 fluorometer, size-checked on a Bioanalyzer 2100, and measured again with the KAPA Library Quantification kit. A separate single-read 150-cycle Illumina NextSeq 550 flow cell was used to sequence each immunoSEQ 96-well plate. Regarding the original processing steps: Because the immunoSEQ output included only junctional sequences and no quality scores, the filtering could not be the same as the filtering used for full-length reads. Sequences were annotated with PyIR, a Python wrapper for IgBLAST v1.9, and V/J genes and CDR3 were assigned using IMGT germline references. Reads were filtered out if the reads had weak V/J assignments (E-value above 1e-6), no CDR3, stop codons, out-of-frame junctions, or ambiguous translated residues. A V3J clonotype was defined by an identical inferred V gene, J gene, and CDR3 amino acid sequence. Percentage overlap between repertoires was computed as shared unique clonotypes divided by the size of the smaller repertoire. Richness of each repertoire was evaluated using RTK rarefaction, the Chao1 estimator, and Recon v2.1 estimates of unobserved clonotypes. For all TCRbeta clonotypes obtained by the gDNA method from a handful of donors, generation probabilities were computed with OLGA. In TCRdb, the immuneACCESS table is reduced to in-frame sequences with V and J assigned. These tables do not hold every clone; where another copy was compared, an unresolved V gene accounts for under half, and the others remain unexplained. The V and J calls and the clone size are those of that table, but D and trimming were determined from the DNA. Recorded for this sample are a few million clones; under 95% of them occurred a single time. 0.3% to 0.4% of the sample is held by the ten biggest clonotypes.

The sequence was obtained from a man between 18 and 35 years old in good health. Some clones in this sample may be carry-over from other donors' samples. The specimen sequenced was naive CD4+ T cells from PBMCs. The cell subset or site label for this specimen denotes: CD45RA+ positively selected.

The DNA sequence is as follows: TGTGCCAGCAGTCTCAGGGGTAGCACAGATACGCAGTATTTT. Its amino acids are CASSLRGSTDTQYF. The rearrangement joined TRBV28 to TRBJ2-3, with TRBD1 tentatively as D gene (6 bases match). V loses 5 bases, J loses 0 bases, and the germline ends lie 9 bases apart. Reading from cysteine to phenylalanine, the CDR3 counts 14 amino acids. Left in the record is the CDR3 DNA by itself, 42 bases read in frame from the first base. CDR1 and CDR2 were assigned from the germline V gene as MDHEN and SYDVKM. The variable domain in full, with residues beyond the CDR3 obtained from the reference TRBV28 and TRBJ2-3 genes, is DVKVTQSSRYLVKRTGEKVFLECVQDMDHENMFWYRQDPGLGLRLIYFSYDVKMKEKGDIPEGYSVSREKKERFSLILESASTNQTSMYLCASSLRGSTDTQYFGPGTRLTVL.